This T cell receptor (beta chain) was profiled in a study of CD8+ T cells in alopecia areata. Overall study: Dosing spanned 6 to 18 months on tofacitinib, then 6 months off drug.

Treatment denoted: oral pan-JAK inhibitor, 5-10 mg twice daily. V lost 5 bases, J lost 2 bases, and 14 bases stayed unmatched. The V gene's germline CDR1 is GTSNPN and CDR2 SVGIG (reference sequence). CDR3 length equals 16 residues. Study-level results: Many of the expanded lesional clones endured in scalp and blood while on tofacitinib. Among the 100 top clones, expanded CD8+ clones, like scalp clonality, were significantly decreased by tofacitinib. Alphabeta T cells residing in normal skin are also sequenced in scalp samples.

After isolation, RNA underwent reverse transcription to generate cDNA as the sequencing template. The method was immunoSEQ multiplex PCR; TCRdb's version includes in-frame clones alone and lacks a portion of them. The sample includes 170,000 or so clones, roughly 50% of them seen just once. This clone turned up a few times. The target antigen is unknown. This TCR came from a human donor with alopecia areata. J is TRBJ2-7 and V is TRBV30; 8 bases match TRBD2. Sequences were derived from CD8+ T cells sorted from blood, sampled at week 24, from a patient treated with tofacitinib. The CDR3 reads CAWSPRGGYRTYEQYF. The CDR3 DNA reads TGTGCCTGGTCCCCCCGGGGGGGATATAGAACCTACGAGCAGTACTTC.